The present TCR beta chain was sequenced within a study of shared clonotypes between healthy human individuals. The overall study: Contributing individuals were a couple of females and three males aged 18 to 49.

In the case of this clone: No antigen is known for it.

Study-wide results and limits: Depth was large, yet rarefaction showed that sorted-subset sequencing was incomplete. The donor pool, a small one, limited the genetic and exposure-history diversity represented. Larger estimated richness was generally recorded for naive subsets relative to memory subsets.

Here immunoSEQ multiplex PCR was the method, and the copy in TCRdb shows in-frame clones only, minus some. Of about 2.4 million clones in the sample, around nine tenths were seen once. The junction had 5 bases not matched to a gene; V was cut back by 3 bases and J by 7 bases. The germline V gene has CDR1 MDHEN and CDR2 SYDVKM. The CDR3 length is 13 residues. The chain combines TRBV28 with TRBJ1-2; 7 nucleotides line up with TRBD1. Sample: naive CD4+ T cells sorted from blood. Regarding subset: CD45RA+ positively selected. The origin of this receptor is a man aged 18 to 29 in good health. The CDR3 DNA reads TGTGCCAGCAGTTTGGACAGGCAGGGTGGCTACACCTTC. The encoded protein is CASSLDRQGGYTF.